This T cell receptor beta chain stems from a study of Graves' ophthalmopathy and Graves' hyperthyroidism. The V end was cut by 3 bases, the J end by 3 bases, with 9 bases between. CDR1 KGHSH and CDR2 LQKENI come from the germline V gene. This CDR3 is 14 amino acids long. Amplification of the TCR beta CDR3 regions used RNA transcripts (as template). First-round RT-PCR with HTBI primers preceded a second-round multiplex PCR. TCRdb independently ran MiXCR on the multiplex PCR reads; one entry per CDR3 protein. The sample has 350,000 to 450,000 distinct CDR3 sequences; approximately 16% are singletons. Many counts were recorded for this clonotype. The antigen is unknown. Broader study findings: With a specificity of roughly 72% and a sensitivity of 60% to 71%, the model predicted ophthalmopathy progression. Clonotypes were expanded in thyroid at above 0.001 frequency, and most also appeared in blood.

Ophthalmopathy in the donors was of moderate-to-severe activity, with CAS ≥3, NOSPECS ≥4 and duration under 3 months. Clinical symptoms, serum thyroxine, TRAb, thyroid ultrasound and orbital computed tomography were relied on for diagnosis. The gene calls are TRBV18 and TRBJ1-5; D is perhaps TRBD1 (5 bases). The specimen was peripheral blood. The clonotype originates from a woman between 18 and 29 years old with Graves' ophthalmopathy. The CDR3 protein is CASSPDSNNQPQHF. CDR3 DNA: TGTGCCAGCTCACCCGACAGTAACAATCAGCCCCAGCATTTT.